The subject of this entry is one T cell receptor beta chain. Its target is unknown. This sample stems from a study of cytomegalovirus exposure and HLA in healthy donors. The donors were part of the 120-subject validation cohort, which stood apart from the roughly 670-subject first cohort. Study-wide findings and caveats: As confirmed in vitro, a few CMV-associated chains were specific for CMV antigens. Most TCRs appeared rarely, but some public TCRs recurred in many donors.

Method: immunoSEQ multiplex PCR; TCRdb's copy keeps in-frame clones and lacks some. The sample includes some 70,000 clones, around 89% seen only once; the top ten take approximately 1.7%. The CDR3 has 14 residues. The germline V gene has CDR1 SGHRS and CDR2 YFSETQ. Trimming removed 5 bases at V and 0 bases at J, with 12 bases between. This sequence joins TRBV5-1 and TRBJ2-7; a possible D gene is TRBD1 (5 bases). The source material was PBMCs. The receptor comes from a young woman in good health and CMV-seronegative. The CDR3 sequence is CASSVSTASYEQYF. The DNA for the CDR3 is TGCGCCAGCAGTGTATCGACAGCCTCCTACGAGCAGTACTTC.